Each of the 8 T cell receptor beta chains below was sequenced from the same sample in a study of cytomegalovirus exposure and HLA in healthy donors. Primers: 60 Vbeta forward and 13 Jbeta reverse. The assay was immunoSEQ multiplex PCR, and TCRdb's table has in-frame clones only and misses some. This sample has approximately 190,000 clones; around 90% occur once, and the top ten carry around 1%. Sequencing was performed on PBMCs. The receptors come from a boy aged 2 to 10 in good health and CMV-seronegative.

The chain uses TRBV2 and TRBJ2-7, with D possibly TRBD1 on 5 matching bases. The germline V gene encodes CDR1 SNHLY and CDR2 FYNNEI. The CDR3 consists of 15 residues. The V and J ends lost 8 bases and 4 bases respectively, with 21 bases between them. CDR3 in amino acids: CASRYDRRNQYEQYF. The CDR3, as DNA: TGTGCCAGCCGATATGACAGAAGAAATCAATACGAGCAGTACTTC.

The rearrangement uses TRBV27 and TRBJ2-5; a possible D gene is TRBD1 (5 bases). Trimming removed 3 bases at V and 5 bases at J, with 13 bases between. Per germline, CDR1 MNHEY and CDR2 SMNVEV (reference sequence). The CDR3 extends over 14 amino acids. The CDR3 reads CASSFQGNRETQYF. In DNA form, the CDR3 reads TGTGCCAGCAGTTTTCAGGGAAATAGGGAGACCCAGTACTTC.

As regards this clone: Other DNA sequences in the sample encode the same CDR3. The rearrangement links TRBV28 to TRBJ1-5; D not certain. Trimming removed 5 bases at V and 2 bases at J, with 10 bases between. Germline values: CDR1 MDHEN, CDR2 SYDVKM. The length of the CDR3 is 14 residues. The CDR3 coding sequence is TGTGCCAGCAGTCCCCCCGGGGGCAATCAGCCCCAGCATTTT. Residues: CASSPPGGNQPQHF.

The rearrangement joins TRBV9 to TRBJ2-3; 13 positions match TRBD2. Per germline, CDR1 SGDLS and CDR2 YYNGEE. The CDR3 extends over 16 amino acids. With 4 bases clipped from V and 6 bases from J, the junction kept 8 bases outside the gene matches. The CDR3 DNA is TGTGCCAGCAGCTCGGGACTAGCGGGAATGTCGGATACGCAGTATTTT. Translation: CASSSGLAGMSDTQYF.

The V gene is TRBV19, the J gene TRBJ1-2; no clear D. Germline CDR1 LNHDA, CDR2 SQIVND (reference sequence). V lost 3 bases and J lost 4, with 12 bases in between. The CDR3 runs to 14 residues. CDR3 coding DNA: TGTGCCAGTAGTATTCGTGAGGGAACCTATGGCTACACCTTC. Its translation: CASSIREGTYGYTF.

The chain has TRBV27 and TRBJ2-1; 7 bases are shared with TRBD2. Germline V gene data show CDR1 as MNHEY and CDR2 as SMNVEV (reference sequence). This CDR3 region has 14 residues. V shed 5 bases and J 6 bases; nucleotides not matched to a gene: 7. The chain's CDR3 is CASSGLVLINEQFF. The CDR3 DNA reads as TGTGCCAGCAGTGGACTAGTCCTTATCAATGAGCAGTTCTTC.

Comments on this clone: As the CDR3 is not closed by the conserved phenylalanine or tryptophan, this likely results from a read error. The rearrangement uses TRBV29-1 and TRBJ2-7; 9 nucleotides match TRBD2. The length of the CDR3 is 14 residues. V was clipped by 5 bases and J by 0 bases; unmatched bases: 5. The germline CDR1 and CDR2 sequences are SQVTM and ANQGSEA. The chain's CDR3 is CSVKSGRSSYEQYL. The CDR3 nucleotides are TGCAGCGTTAAAAGCGGGAGGAGCTCCTACGAGCAGTACCTC.

The V call is TRBV5-5, the J call TRBJ1-2; D not certain. In germline, CDR1 is SGHKS, CDR2 YYEKEE (reference sequence). The CDR3 is 17 residues long. V lost 4 bases and J lost 0, with 19 bases in between. The CDR3 sequence: CASSLLIERDPNYGYTF. The CDR3 DNA sequence: TGTGCCAGCAGCCTATTGATCGAGAGAGATCCTAACTATGGCTACACCTTC.